The clone carrying this T cell receptor beta chain was seen only once. The source of the sample is a study of control samples from healthy donors and cancer patients. The data were produced by immunoSEQ multiplex PCR, yet TCRdb's version contains in-frame clones alone and is incomplete. The sample records over 100,000 clones, approximately 90% being singletons. Trimming shortened V by 4 bases and J by 8 bases, and 11 bases separated the two germline ends. From germline, CDR1 is KGHSH and CDR2 LQKENI. The CDR3 is 12 residues long. The TCR was taken from a woman aged 45 to 65 in good health. This chain connects TRBV18 to TRBJ1-2; perhaps TRBD1 as D (5 bases). The sequenced sample was blood. DNA for the CDR3: TGTGCCAGCTCACGGGGACCCGGGGGCTACACCTTC. This codes for CASSRGPGGYTF. Combining the CDR3 with reference TRBV18 and TRBJ1-2 gives the whole variable domain NAGVMQNPRHLVRRRGQEARLRCSPMKGHSHVYWYRQLPEEGLKFMVYLQKENIIDESGMPKERFSAEFPKEGPSILRIQQVVRGDSAAYFCASSRGPGGYTFGSGTRLTVV.